This entry concerns a single T cell receptor (beta chain). The V end was cut by 2 bases, the J end by 8 bases, with 15 bases between. Germline CDR1 KGHSY, CDR2 FQNENV. This CDR3 spans 15 amino acids. These data are taken from a study of blood T cell repertoires in COVID-19. Study context: Material from acute and convalescent COVID-19 was sourced from the United States, Italy and Spain. Sources were T cells, B-cell-depleted T cells, or PBMCs; the material itself was cDNA or gDNA.

Per the original methods: Reference gene primer amplification gave nucleated cell count estimates. Produced via immunoSEQ multiplex PCR; TCRdb's table is partial and in-frame only. The V and J calls and the clone size are those of that table, but D and trimming were determined from the DNA. This table holds a few hundred thousand clones, about 87% found once. Sequences were obtained from peripheral blood. The rearrangement uses TRBV16 and TRBJ1-4; D remains ambiguous. The clonotype was recovered from a man aged 60-69 years who had recovered from COVID-19. The CDR3 protein is CASSQGEVGYEKLFF. DNA for the CDR3: TGTGCCAGCAGCCAAGGGGAGGTAGGCTACGAAAAACTGTTTTTT.